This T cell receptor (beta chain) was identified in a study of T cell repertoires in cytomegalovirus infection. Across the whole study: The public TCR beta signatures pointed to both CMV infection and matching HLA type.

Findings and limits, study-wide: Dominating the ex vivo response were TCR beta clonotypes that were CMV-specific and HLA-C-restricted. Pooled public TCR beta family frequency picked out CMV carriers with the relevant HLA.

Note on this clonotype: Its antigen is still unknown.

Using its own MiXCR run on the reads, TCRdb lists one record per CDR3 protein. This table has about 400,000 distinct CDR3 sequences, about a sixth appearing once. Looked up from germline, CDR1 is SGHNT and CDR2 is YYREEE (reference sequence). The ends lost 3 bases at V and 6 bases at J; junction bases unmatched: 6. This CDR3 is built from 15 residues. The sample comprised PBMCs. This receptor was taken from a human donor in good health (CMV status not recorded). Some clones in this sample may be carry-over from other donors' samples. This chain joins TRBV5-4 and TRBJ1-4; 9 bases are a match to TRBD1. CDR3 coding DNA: TGTGCCAGCAGCTCGCGGACAGGGGTAGATGAAAAACTGTTTTTT. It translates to CASSSRTGVDEKLFF. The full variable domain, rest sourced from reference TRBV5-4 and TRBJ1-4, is ETGVTQSPTHLIKTRGQQVTLRCSSQSGHNTVSWYQQALGQGPQFIFQYYREEENGRGNFPPRFSGLQFPNYSSELNVNALELDDSALYLCASSSRTGVDEKLFFGSGTQLSVL.